The rows below give T cell receptor beta chains drawn from one sample of a study of T cell responses to AZD1222 COVID-19 vaccine. Here immunoSEQ multiplex PCR was the method, and the copy in TCRdb shows in-frame clones only, minus some. The data contain 120,000 or so clones, roughly 91% of them singletons. The sequenced sample was peripheral blood, obtained on day 0 of AZD1222 vaccination. These receptor sequences come from an adult in good health. The CDR3 runs from the conserved cysteine through the conserved F or W. Fields, in order: J gene, V gene, clone size, D gene, CDR3 DNA, CDR3 protein. D genes are given only for firm matches. Size tells how often a clone was seen (once, few, many) or the class of an expanded clone, and some rows leave it out.

j_call: TRBJ2-3; v_call: TRBV9; clone_size: NA; d_call: NA; cdr3_nt: TGTGCCAGCAGCGGCCGGGACCCCCGGGATACGCAGTATTTT; cdr3_aa: CASSGRDPRDTQYF
j_call: TRBJ1-2; v_call: TRBV12-3/TRBV12-4; clone_size: NA; d_call: NA; cdr3_nt: TGTGCCAGCAGTCTCAGAGGTGGCTACACCTTC; cdr3_aa: CASSLRGGYTF
j_call: TRBJ1-1; v_call: TRBV11-2; clone_size: NA; d_call: NA; cdr3_nt: TGTGCCAGCAGCTTAGCCTGGGACACTGAAGCTTTCTTT; cdr3_aa: CASSLAWDTEAFF
j_call: TRBJ2-5; v_call: TRBV5-6; clone_size: NA; d_call: TRBD2; cdr3_nt: TGTGCCAGCAGCTTGGCCTTAGCGGGGGGGCAAGAGACCCAGTACTTC; cdr3_aa: CASSLALAGGQETQYF
j_call: TRBJ2-1; v_call: TRBV5-1; clone_size: once; d_call: NA; cdr3_nt: TGCGCCTCCCGGGATGTGAGCTCCTACAATGAGCAGTTCTTC; cdr3_aa: CASRDVSSYNEQFF
j_call: TRBJ2-7; v_call: TRBV6-5; clone_size: NA; d_call: TRBD2; cdr3_nt: TGTGCCAGCAGTTTAGCGGGTTTCTCCTACGAGCAGTACTTC; cdr3_aa: CASSLAGFSYEQYF
j_call: TRBJ1-5; v_call: TRBV6-5; clone_size: NA; d_call: NA; cdr3_nt: TGTGCCAGCAGGGCTGGGGGGAAGCAGGACCAGCCCCAGCATTTT; cdr3_aa: CASRAGGKQDQPQHF
j_call: TRBJ1-2; v_call: TRBV6-1; clone_size: NA; d_call: NA; cdr3_nt: TGTGCCAGCAGTGAAAGAGGGGCAGGGTTTGGCTACACCTTC; cdr3_aa: CASSERGAGFGYTF
j_call: TRBJ2-3; v_call: TRBV19; clone_size: NA; d_call: NA; cdr3_nt: TGTGCCAGTAGTGAGAGGGGTTACACAGATACGCAGTATTTT; cdr3_aa: CASSERGYTDTQYF
j_call: TRBJ2-1; v_call: TRBV5-1; clone_size: NA; d_call: NA; cdr3_nt: TGCGCCAGCAGCCCGATGGGGGCCGCCCATGAGCAGTTCTTC; cdr3_aa: CASSPMGAAHEQFF
j_call: TRBJ1-1; v_call: TRBV14; clone_size: NA; d_call: NA; cdr3_nt: TGTGCCAGCAGCCAAGCCGCCAGGGTAGGGAACACTGAAGCTTTCTTT; cdr3_aa: CASSQAARVGNTEAFF
j_call: TRBJ2-1; v_call: TRBV30; clone_size: NA; d_call: TRBD1; cdr3_nt: TGTGCCTGGAGTGTACTGGGACAGGCGTCGTTCTTC; cdr3_aa: CAWSVLGQASFF
j_call: TRBJ2-3; v_call: TRBV12-3/TRBV12-4; clone_size: NA; d_call: TRBD1; cdr3_nt: TGTGCCAGCAGTCAACAGGGGAACACGCAGTATTTT; cdr3_aa: CASSQQGNTQYF
j_call: TRBJ2-7; v_call: TRBV12-5; clone_size: NA; d_call: NA; cdr3_nt: TGTGCTAGTGGTTTGGGCCGGGGCGAGCAGTACTTC; cdr3_aa: CASGLGRGEQYF
j_call: TRBJ2-1; v_call: TRBV11-3; clone_size: NA; d_call: TRBD2; cdr3_nt: TGTGCCAGCAGCTTGCGGGAGGGGTACAATGAGCAGTTCTTC; cdr3_aa: CASSLREGYNEQFF
j_call: TRBJ1-2; v_call: TRBV27; clone_size: NA; d_call: NA; cdr3_nt: TGTGCCAGCAGTTTAGAGGGCCGCTACGGGGGCTACACCTTC; cdr3_aa: CASSLEGRYGGYTF
j_call: TRBJ2-1; v_call: TRBV20-1; clone_size: NA; d_call: NA; cdr3_nt: TGCAGTTCACTCCGGGCGAATGAGCAGTTCTTC; cdr3_aa: CSSLRANEQFF
j_call: TRBJ2-3; v_call: TRBV7-3; clone_size: NA; d_call: NA; cdr3_nt: TGTGCCAGCAGCTTAGGATCGAGGGGGGCAGATACGCAGTATTTT; cdr3_aa: CASSLGSRGADTQYF
j_call: TRBJ2-1; v_call: TRBV5-1; clone_size: NA; d_call: NA; cdr3_nt: TGCGCCAGCAGCTTGGCCAGGGGAATCAACAATGAGCAGTTCTTC; cdr3_aa: CASSLARGINNEQFF
j_call: TRBJ2-3; v_call: TRBV18; clone_size: NA; d_call: TRBD2; cdr3_nt: TGTGCCAGCTCACCAAGGTCGCTAGCGGGAGTAGATACGCAGTATTTT; cdr3_aa: CASSPRSLAGVDTQYF
j_call: TRBJ1-4; v_call: TRBV6-1; clone_size: NA; d_call: NA; cdr3_nt: TGTGCCAGCAGTGAAACTAGTACAGGGAGGAATGAAAAACTGTTTTTT; cdr3_aa: CASSETSTGRNEKLFF
j_call: TRBJ2-5; v_call: TRBV6-2/TRBV6-3; clone_size: once; d_call: NA; cdr3_nt: TGTGCCAGCAGCGGCGCAATGGAGACCCAGTACTTC; cdr3_aa: CASSGAMETQYF
j_call: TRBJ1-5; v_call: TRBV5-4; clone_size: NA; d_call: TRBD1; cdr3_nt: TGTGCCAGCAGCTTGGACGGAGGGGGCACAAATCAGCCCCAGCATTTT; cdr3_aa: CASSLDGGGTNQPQHF
j_call: TRBJ2-2; v_call: TRBV9; clone_size: NA; d_call: NA; cdr3_nt: TGTGCCAGCAGCCCTTACCTGGGGGCGGTCGGGGAGCTGTTTTTT; cdr3_aa: CASSPYLGAVGELFF
j_call: TRBJ2-1; v_call: TRBV2; clone_size: NA; d_call: NA; cdr3_nt: TGTGCCAGCAGTGAAGCGGGGGGGCCTTACAATGAGCAGTTCTTC; cdr3_aa: CASSEAGGPYNEQFF
j_call: TRBJ1-5; v_call: TRBV12-5; clone_size: NA; d_call: NA; cdr3_nt: TGTGCTAGTGTCAGAGACGGACAGCAACAGCATTTT; cdr3_aa: CASVRDGQQQHF
j_call: TRBJ1-1; v_call: TRBV19; clone_size: few; d_call: NA; cdr3_nt: TGTGCCAGTAGTCCGGGGGGTGGGACTGAAGCTTTCTTT; cdr3_aa: CASSPGGGTEAFF
j_call: TRBJ1-1; v_call: TRBV30; clone_size: NA; d_call: NA; cdr3_nt: TGTGCCTGGAGTGTACTCGGGGGAATAGGGAACACTGAAGCTTTCTTT; cdr3_aa: CAWSVLGGIGNTEAFF
j_call: TRBJ2-5; v_call: TRBV19; clone_size: NA; d_call: TRBD2; cdr3_nt: TGTGCCAGTAGTAGTGCGGGACTAGCGGGATCCGGGGGAAAGACCCAGTACTTC; cdr3_aa: CASSSAGLAGSGGKTQYF
j_call: TRBJ1-3; v_call: TRBV2; clone_size: NA; d_call: NA; cdr3_nt: TGTGCCAGCAGTGATTCTGCTGGAAACACCATATATTTT; cdr3_aa: CASSDSAGNTIYF
j_call: TRBJ2-3; v_call: TRBV24-1; clone_size: NA; d_call: NA; cdr3_nt: TGTGCCACCAGTGATTCACACTCACAGGGAACAGATACGCAGTATTTT; cdr3_aa: CATSDSHSQGTDTQYF
j_call: TRBJ2-1; v_call: TRBV5-1; clone_size: NA; d_call: NA; cdr3_nt: TGCGCCAGCAGCTTGGAAACAGGATGGCATGAGCAGTTCTTC; cdr3_aa: CASSLETGWHEQFF
j_call: TRBJ2-1; v_call: TRBV27; clone_size: NA; d_call: TRBD2; cdr3_nt: TGTGCCAGCAGTATCCAGCCCACTAGCGGGGGGGCGGGTGAGCAGTTCTTC; cdr3_aa: CASSIQPTSGGAGEQFF